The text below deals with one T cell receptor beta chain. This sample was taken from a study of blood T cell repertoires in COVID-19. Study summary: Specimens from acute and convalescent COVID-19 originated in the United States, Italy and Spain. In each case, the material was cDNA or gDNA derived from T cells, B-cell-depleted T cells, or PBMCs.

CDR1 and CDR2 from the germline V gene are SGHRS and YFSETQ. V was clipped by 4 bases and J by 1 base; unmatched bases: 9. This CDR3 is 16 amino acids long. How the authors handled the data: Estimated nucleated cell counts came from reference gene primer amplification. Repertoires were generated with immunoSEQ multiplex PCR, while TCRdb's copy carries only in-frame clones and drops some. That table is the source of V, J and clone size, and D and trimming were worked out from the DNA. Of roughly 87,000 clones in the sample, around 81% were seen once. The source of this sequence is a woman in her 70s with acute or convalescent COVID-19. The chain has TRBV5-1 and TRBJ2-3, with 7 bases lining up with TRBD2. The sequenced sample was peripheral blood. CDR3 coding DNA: TGCGCCAGCAGCCCTGGAAGGGGAGGGGGCACAGATACGCAGTATTTT. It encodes CASSPGRGGGTDTQYF.